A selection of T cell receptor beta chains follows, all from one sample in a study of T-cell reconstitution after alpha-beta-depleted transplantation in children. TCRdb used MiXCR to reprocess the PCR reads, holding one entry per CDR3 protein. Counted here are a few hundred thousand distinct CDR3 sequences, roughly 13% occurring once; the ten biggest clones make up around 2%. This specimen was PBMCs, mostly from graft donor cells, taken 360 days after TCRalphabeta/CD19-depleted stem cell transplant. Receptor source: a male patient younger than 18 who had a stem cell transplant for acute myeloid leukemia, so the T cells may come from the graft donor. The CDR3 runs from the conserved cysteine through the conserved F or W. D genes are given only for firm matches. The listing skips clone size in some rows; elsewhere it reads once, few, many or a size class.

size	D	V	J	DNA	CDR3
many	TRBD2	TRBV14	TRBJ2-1	TGTGCCAGCAGCCCACTACTAGCGGGAGGGCCGAGTGAGCAGTTCTTC	CASSPLLAGGPSEQFF
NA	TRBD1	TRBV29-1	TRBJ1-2	TGCAGCGACGACAGGGCGGGAACCGGTGGCTACACCTTC	CSDDRAGTGGYTF
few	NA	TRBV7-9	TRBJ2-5	TGTGCCAGCAGCCTGACCCGACTCCGCCAAGAGACCCAGTACTTC	CASSLTRLRQETQYF
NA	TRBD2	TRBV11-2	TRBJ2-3	TGTGCCAGCAGCATCGATAGGGGGGGACTAGCGGGGTTGGATACGCAGTATTTT	CASSIDRGGLAGLDTQYF
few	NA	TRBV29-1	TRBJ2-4	TGCAGCGTTCGGATGTCCAAGCAGTACTTC	CSVRMSKQYF
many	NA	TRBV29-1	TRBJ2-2	TGCAGCGCCGTCCCAAAACAGGAACCCGGGGAGCTGTTTTTT	CSAVPKQEPGELFF
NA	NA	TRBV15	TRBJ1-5	TGTGCCACCAGTTTGGACAAGAACAATCAGCCCCAGCATTTT	CATSLDKNNQPQHF
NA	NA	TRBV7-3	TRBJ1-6	TGTGCCAGCAGCTTAAAAGGGATGCCACCCCTCCACTTT	CASSLKGMPPLHF
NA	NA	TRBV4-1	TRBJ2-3	TGCGCCAGCAGCCAAGATCTTAACCCGGCGGGTCCAGATACGCAGTATTTT	CASSQDLNPAGPDTQYF
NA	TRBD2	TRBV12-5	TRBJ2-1	TGTGCTAGTGGTTTGGGACTACTAGCGGGAGGTCAGGATGAGCAGTTCTTC	CASGLGLLAGGQDEQFF